This T cell receptor (beta chain) was observed in a study of T-cell memory formation after mild COVID-19. Broader study findings: The main location of contracting CD4+ clones was CM and EM, and that of contracting CD8+ clones was EMRA.

This clonotype was seen more than once but under ten times. Its antigen is not identified. V dropped 2 bases and J dropped 6 bases, with 13 bases sitting between them. This CDR3 has 14 residues. The germline CDR1 and CDR2 sequences are MNHEY and SVGEGT. Using its own MiXCR run on the 5' RACE reads, TCRdb lists one record per CDR3 protein. The data contain just over 60,000 distinct CDR3 sequences, roughly 9.9% of them singletons. The sequenced material came from PBMCs or a T cell subset sorted from them (not recorded which). The TCR comes from a man aged 18 to 35 who had mild COVID-19 (a few samples of this study predate the infection). Cell type and time point are not known. This rearrangement joins TRBV6-2 or TRBV6-3 to TRBJ1-1, with no clear D. The CDR3 loop is CASSYTNSVPEAFF. Here the CDR3 DNA reads TGTGCCAGCAGTTACACTAACTCGGTCCCTGAAGCTTTCTTT.